The clone carrying this TCR beta chain was recorded only once. This sample was taken from a study of T cell responses to AZD1222 COVID-19 vaccine. Using immunoSEQ multiplex PCR, the repertoire was profiled, and TCRdb retains in-frame clones only, with some absent. The sample comprises roughly 120,000 clones, about 94% of which are singletons, and around 2.8% rests with the top ten. Germline CDR1 reads MGHRA; CDR2 reads YSYEKL. The CDR3 loop spans 12 amino acids. V shed 5 bases and J shed 8 bases, with 10 bases lying between them. The sequence came from an adult who received the AZD1222 COVID-19 vaccine. The sample here was peripheral blood, taken 28 days after the second AZD1222 dose. The rearrangement links TRBV4-1 to TRBJ2-4, with D possibly being TRBD1 (6 bases). Here the CDR3 reads CASSVSGDIQYF. DNA for the CDR3: TGCGCCAGCAGCGTCTCAGGGGACATTCAGTACTTC.